The 19 T cell receptor beta chains presented below share a single source sample, sequenced in a study of neurological immune-mediated disorders. The time point here: longitudinal time-point 1 (baseline). TCRdb reprocessed the 5' RACE reads with MiXCR, giving one entry per CDR3 protein. The repertoire holds 40,000 or so distinct CDR3 sequences, with roughly 3.2% as singletons. Input material: PBMCs. These receptors all come from a woman aged 55-70 years with multiple sclerosis.

This clonotype was seen many times. The V and J genes are TRBV5-1 and TRBJ2-5; D is unclear. V lost 7 bases, J lost 2 bases, and 12 bases lay in between. The length of the CDR3 is 13 residues. Germline V gene sequence: CDR1 SGHRS, CDR2 YFSETQ. CDR3 nucleotides: TGCGCCAGCGCAGTAGCCACACAAGAGACCCAGTACTTC. Residues: CASAVATQETQYF.

Ten or more counts support this clonotype. The chain carries TRBV5-1 and TRBJ2-3; 8 bases fit TRBD1. Losses at the gene ends were 1 base for V and 2 bases for J; bases not matched to a gene: 6. This CDR3 has 16 amino acids. CDR1 and CDR2 (germline): SGHRS, YFSETQ. CDR3 in amino acids: CASSLSRDRTTDTQYF. The CDR3 DNA sequence: TGCGCCAGCAGCTTGTCCCGGGACAGGACCACAGATACGCAGTATTTT. Full variable domain (outside the CDR3, taken from reference TRBV5-1 and TRBJ2-3): KAGVTQTPRYLIKTRGQQVTLSCSPISGHRSVSWYQQTPGQGLQFLFEYFSETQRNKGNFPGRFSGRQFSNSRSEMNVSTLELGDSALYLCASSLSRDRTTDTQYFGPGTRLTVL.

This chain joins TRBV28 and TRBJ1-5; maybe TRBD1 (5 bases). V was trimmed by 6 bases and J by 9 bases, leaving 21 bases between them. Germline assignment: CDR1 MDHEN and CDR2 SYDVKM. The CDR3 loop spans 15 amino acids. Here the CDR3 DNA reads TGTGCCAGCAGGGTAGACAGTAGTATAATTTGGCCCCAGCATTTT. Amino acids: CASRVDSSIIWPQHF.

This clonotype has ten or more counts. Here the CDR3 DNA reads TGCGCCAGCAGCCTTATGGGATCGACCGCAACTAATGAAAAACTGTTTTTT. Translation: CASSLMGSTATNEKLFF. This chain connects TRBV5-1 to TRBJ1-4; D gene unclear. This CDR3 comprises 17 residues. V gave up 4 bases and J gave up 0 bases, with 16 bases separating them. Germline lookup yields CDR1 SGHRS and CDR2 YFSETQ.

This clonotype was counted ten times or more. The chain has TRBV2 and TRBJ2-7, with 7 bases lining up with TRBD1. Per germline, CDR1 SNHLY and CDR2 FYNNEI. The CDR3 has 14 residues. V trimming: 3 bases; J trimming: 5 bases; junction bases outside the gene matches: 7. The CDR3 DNA sequence: TGTGCCAGCAGTGACACCAGGGGGTCGGACGAGCAGTACTTC. Residues: CASSDTRGSDEQYF.

This clonotype was detected many times. V usage is TRBV5-1 and J usage is TRBJ1-1; D perhaps matches TRBD1 (5 bases). The ends were cut back, 0 bases at V and 6 bases at J, with 9 bases in the middle. From germline, CDR1 is SGHRS and CDR2 YFSETQ. The CDR3 consists of 13 residues. The CDR3 nucleotides are TGCGCCAGCAGCTTGGTTGGGGACGCTGAAGCTTTCTTT. This codes for CASSLVGDAEAFF.

Many counts were recorded for this clonotype. This chain joins TRBV12-3 or TRBV12-4 and TRBJ1-2; 8 nucleotides agree with TRBD1. Germline trimming cut 11 bases from V and 0 bases from J; bases unmatched to any gene: 8. The CDR3 extends over 14 amino acids. The CDR3, as DNA: TGTGCCTGTCTTAGGGACAGGTCTAACTATGGCTACACCTTC. It specifies CACLRDRSNYGYTF.

This clonotype was detected ten times or more. The V gene is TRBV2, the J gene TRBJ2-1; D perhaps matches TRBD1 (5 bases). The CDR3 length is 15 residues. V was trimmed by 4 bases and J by 0 bases, leaving 10 bases between them. Germline V gene sequence: CDR1 SNHLY, CDR2 FYNNEI. The DNA of the CDR3 is TGTGCCAGCAGTGTGACAGAGAGCTCCTACAATGAGCAGTTCTTC. This codes for CASSVTESSYNEQFF.

This clonotype was seen many times. This chain links TRBV2 with TRBJ1-2; 7 positions match TRBD1. V dropped 8 bases and J dropped 9; count of bases not matched to a gene: 27. CDR3 length: 18 residues. Germline V gene sequence: CDR1 SNHLY, CDR2 FYNNEI. The CDR3 DNA reads TGTGCCAGCGTACCAGTAGACAGGGCCAAGCCCTTGGGGGATCGCTACACCTTC. Translation gives CASVPVDRAKPLGDRYTF.

This clonotype was detected ten times or more. This chain joins TRBV20-1 and TRBJ2-3; D uncertain. The CDR3 is 14 amino acids. Germline loops: CDR1 DFQATT, CDR2 SNEGSKA (reference sequence). V shed 3 bases and J shed 2 bases, with 12 bases lying between them. The CDR3 protein is CSARGNPPTDTQYF. In nucleotides, the CDR3 is TGCAGTGCTAGGGGGAATCCTCCCACAGATACGCAGTATTTT.

This clonotype was counted ten times or more. The chain couples TRBV3-1 to TRBJ1-1; no clear D gene. Germline loops: CDR1 LGHDT, CDR2 YNNKEL (reference sequence). The germline V and J ends were trimmed by 2 bases and 2 bases, with 9 bases remaining between them. The CDR3 covers 14 residues. In DNA form, the CDR3 reads TGTGCCAGCAGCCAACCCGGGGAAAACACTGAAGCTTTCTTT. Amino acids: CASSQPGENTEAFF.

This clonotype was detected a few times. The chain recombines TRBV19 with TRBJ1-1; maybe TRBD1 (6 bases). The CDR3 is 15 residues long. The V gene's germline CDR1 is LNHDA and CDR2 SQIVND (reference sequence). V lost 3 bases and J 1 base, leaving 12 bases between the germline ends. The CDR3 DNA sequence: TGTGCCAGTAGTATGAGAGGCAGGGGGAACACTGAAGCTTTCTTT. Encoded protein: CASSMRGRGNTEAFF.

This clonotype was seen at least ten times. V and J are TRBV7-2 and TRBJ2-2; a possible D gene is TRBD1 (6 bases). CDR3 length equals 15 residues. The germline V gene encodes CDR1 SGHTA and CDR2 FQGNSA. V lost 5 bases and J 3 bases, leaving 13 bases between the germline ends. The CDR3 reads CASSADRRDTGELFF. As DNA, the CDR3 is TGTGCCAGCAGCGCAGACAGGCGTGACACCGGGGAGCTGTTTTTT.

This clonotype was counted many times. V usage is TRBV12-3 or TRBV12-4 and J usage is TRBJ1-2, with D perhaps matching TRBD1 (6 bases). The CDR3 is 14 amino acids. V was trimmed by 8 bases and J by 2 bases, leaving 15 bases between them. The CDR3 loop is CASSRTAGNYGYTF. The CDR3 nucleotides read TGTGCCAGCTCCCGGACAGCCGGCAACTATGGCTACACCTTC.

This clonotype was found many times. The V call is TRBV5-6, the J call TRBJ2-7, with D possibly being TRBD2 (5 bases). V dropped 4 bases and J dropped 7 bases, with 15 bases sitting between them. CDR1 SGHDT and CDR2 YYEEEE come from the germline V gene. This CDR3 is 13 amino acids long. The CDR3 nucleotides are TGTGCCAGCAGCCCAACTCTTCGGGGTGAGCAGTACTTC. It encodes CASSPTLRGEQYF.

This clonotype was picked up many times. CDR3 DNA sequence: TGCGCCTCCCATCTTGCGGGGTCTGGCACAGATACGCAGTATTTT. Translation gives CASHLAGSGTDTQYF. This chain joins TRBV5-1 and TRBJ2-3; D perhaps matches TRBD2 (6 bases). The V and J ends lost 10 bases and 1 base respectively, with 19 bases between them. The CDR3 spans 15 residues. Germline CDR1 and CDR2: SGHRS and YFSETQ.

This clonotype showed up many times. The rearrangement uses TRBV20-1 and TRBJ1-2; D gene uncertain. Per germline, CDR1 DFQATT and CDR2 SNEGSKA (reference sequence). The CDR3 has 14 amino acids. The V and J ends lost 1 base and 2 bases respectively, with 11 bases between them. CDR3 protein: CSARVLTVNYGYTF. In DNA, the CDR3 is TGCAGTGCTAGAGTATTAACAGTGAACTATGGCTACACCTTC.

This clonotype has ten or more counts. J is TRBJ2-5 and V is TRBV5-1; TRBD1 matches at 8 bases. CDR3 size: 14 residues. Unmatched junction bases numbered 5, after V lost 6 bases and J lost 1 base. Per the germline V gene, CDR1 is SGHRS and CDR2 is YFSETQ. The CDR3 region has the DNA TGCGCCAGCAAGATTCAGGGGGCCCAAGAGACCCAGTACTTC. Amino acid sequence: CASKIQGAQETQYF.

In its sample, this clonotype is medium-sized (0.01 to 0.1%). This rearrangement joins TRBV5-5 to TRBJ2-5; D gene unclear. V lost 0 bases and J lost 5, with 8 bases in between. The CDR3 runs 13 residues. Per the germline V gene, CDR1 is SGHKS and CDR2 is YYEKEE (reference sequence). DNA of the CDR3: TGTGCCAGCAGCTTGGTAGGGTTGGAGACCCAGTACTTC. Protein product: CASSLVGLETQYF.